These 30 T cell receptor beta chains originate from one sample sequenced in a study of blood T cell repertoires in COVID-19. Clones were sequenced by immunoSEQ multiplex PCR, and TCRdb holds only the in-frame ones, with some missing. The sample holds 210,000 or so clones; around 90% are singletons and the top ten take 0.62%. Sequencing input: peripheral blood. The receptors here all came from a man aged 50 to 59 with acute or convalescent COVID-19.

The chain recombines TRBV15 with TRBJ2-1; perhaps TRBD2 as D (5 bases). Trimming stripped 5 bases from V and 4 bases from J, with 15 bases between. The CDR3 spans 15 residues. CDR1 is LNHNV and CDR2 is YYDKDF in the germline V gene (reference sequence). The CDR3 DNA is TGTGCCACCAGCCCCCCTAGCTCCAAATACAATGAGCAGTTCTTC. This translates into CATSPPSSKYNEQFF.

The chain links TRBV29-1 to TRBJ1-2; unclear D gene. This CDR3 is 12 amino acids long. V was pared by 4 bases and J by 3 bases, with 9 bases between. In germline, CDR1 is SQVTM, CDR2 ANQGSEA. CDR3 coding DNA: TGCAGCGTTGGGGTTCGGGACTATGGCTACACCTTC. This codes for CSVGVRDYGYTF.

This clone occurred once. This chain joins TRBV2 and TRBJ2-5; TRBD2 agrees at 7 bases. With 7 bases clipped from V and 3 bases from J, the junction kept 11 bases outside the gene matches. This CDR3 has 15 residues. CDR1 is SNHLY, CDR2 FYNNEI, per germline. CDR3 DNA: TGTGCCAGCACCCTGAATGGCGGGAGCGAAGAGACCCAGTACTTC. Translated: CASTLNGGSEETQYF.

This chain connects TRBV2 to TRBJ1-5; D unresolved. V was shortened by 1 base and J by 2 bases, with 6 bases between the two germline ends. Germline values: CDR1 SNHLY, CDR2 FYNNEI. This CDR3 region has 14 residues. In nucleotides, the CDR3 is TGTGCCAGCAGTGAAGACAGTGGCAATCAGCCCCAGCATTTT. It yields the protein CASSEDSGNQPQHF.

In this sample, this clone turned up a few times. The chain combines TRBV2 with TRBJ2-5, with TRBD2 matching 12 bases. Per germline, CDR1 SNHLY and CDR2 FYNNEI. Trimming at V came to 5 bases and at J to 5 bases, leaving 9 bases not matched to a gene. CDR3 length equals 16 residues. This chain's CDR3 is CASSKGLAGTGETQYF. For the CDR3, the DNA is TGTGCCAGCAGTAAGGGACTAGCGGGCACTGGGGAGACCCAGTACTTC.

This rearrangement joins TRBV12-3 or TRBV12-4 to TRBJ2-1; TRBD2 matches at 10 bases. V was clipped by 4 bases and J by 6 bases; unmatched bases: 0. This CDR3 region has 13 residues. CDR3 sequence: CASSWTSGNEQFF. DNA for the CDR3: TGTGCCAGCAGTTGGACTAGCGGCAATGAGCAGTTCTTC.

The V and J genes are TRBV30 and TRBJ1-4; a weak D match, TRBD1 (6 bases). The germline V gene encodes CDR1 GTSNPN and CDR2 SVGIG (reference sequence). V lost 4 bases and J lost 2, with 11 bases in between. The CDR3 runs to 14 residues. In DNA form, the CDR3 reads TGTGCCTGGAATATCCAGGGGACTAATGAAAAACTGTTTTTT. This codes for CAWNIQGTNEKLFF.

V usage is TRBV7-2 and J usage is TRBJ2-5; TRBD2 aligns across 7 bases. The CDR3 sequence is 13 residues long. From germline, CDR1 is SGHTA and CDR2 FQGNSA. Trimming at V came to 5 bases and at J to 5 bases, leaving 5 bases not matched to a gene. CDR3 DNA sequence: TGTGCCAGCAGCGGGGGGGTAGCGGAGACCCAGTACTTC. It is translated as CASSGGVAETQYF.

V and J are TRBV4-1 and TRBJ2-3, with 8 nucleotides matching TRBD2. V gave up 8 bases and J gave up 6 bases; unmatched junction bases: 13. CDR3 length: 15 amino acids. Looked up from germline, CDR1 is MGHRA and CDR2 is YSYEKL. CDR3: CASGSGRFGVDTQYF. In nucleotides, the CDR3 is TGCGCCAGCGGAAGCGGGAGATTTGGGGTGGATACGCAGTATTTT.

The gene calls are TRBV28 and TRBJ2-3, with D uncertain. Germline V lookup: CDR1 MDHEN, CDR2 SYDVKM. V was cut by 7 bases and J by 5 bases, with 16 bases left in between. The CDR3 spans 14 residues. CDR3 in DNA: TGTGCCAGCAATCGGCGAACTATTGAAGATACGCAGTATTTT. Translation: CASNRRTIEDTQYF. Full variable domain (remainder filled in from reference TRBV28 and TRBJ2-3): DVKVTQSSRYLVKRTGEKVFLECVQDMDHENMFWYRQDPGLGLRLIYFSYDVKMKEKGDIPEGYSVSREKKERFSLILESASTNQTSMYLCASNRRTIEDTQYFGPGTRLTVL.

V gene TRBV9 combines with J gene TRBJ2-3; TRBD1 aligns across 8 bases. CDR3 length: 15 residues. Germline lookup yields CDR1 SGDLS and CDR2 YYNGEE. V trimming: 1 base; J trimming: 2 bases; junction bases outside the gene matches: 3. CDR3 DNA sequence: TGTGCCAGCAGCGTAAGACAGGGGATCACAGATACGCAGTATTTT. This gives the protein CASSVRQGITDTQYF.

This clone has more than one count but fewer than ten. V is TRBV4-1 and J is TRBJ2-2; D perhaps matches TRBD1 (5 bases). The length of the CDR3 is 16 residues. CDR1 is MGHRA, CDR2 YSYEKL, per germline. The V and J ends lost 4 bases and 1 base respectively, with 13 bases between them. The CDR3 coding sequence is TGCGCCAGCAGCCTTCAGCCAGGACAGAACACCGGGGAGCTGTTTTTT. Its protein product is CASSLQPGQNTGELFF.

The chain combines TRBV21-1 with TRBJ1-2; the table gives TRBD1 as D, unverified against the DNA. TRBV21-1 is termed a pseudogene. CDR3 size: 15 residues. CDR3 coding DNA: TGTGCCAGCAGCATGTACTACAGGGCTTGGTATGGCTACACCTTC. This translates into CASSMYYRAWYGYTF.

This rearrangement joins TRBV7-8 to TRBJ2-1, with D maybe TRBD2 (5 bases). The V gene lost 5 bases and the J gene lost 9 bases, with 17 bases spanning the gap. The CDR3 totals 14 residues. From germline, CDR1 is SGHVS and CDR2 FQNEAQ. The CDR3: CASSHTFFGSEQFF. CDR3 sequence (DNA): TGTGCCAGCAGCCACACCTTTTTTGGGAGTGAGCAGTTCTTC.

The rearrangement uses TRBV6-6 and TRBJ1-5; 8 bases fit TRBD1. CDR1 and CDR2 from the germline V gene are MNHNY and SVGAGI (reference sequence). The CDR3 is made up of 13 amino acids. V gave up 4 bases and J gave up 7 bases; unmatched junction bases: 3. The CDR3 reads CASSSDRGQPQHF. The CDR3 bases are TGTGCCAGCAGTTCTGACAGGGGACAGCCCCAGCATTTT.

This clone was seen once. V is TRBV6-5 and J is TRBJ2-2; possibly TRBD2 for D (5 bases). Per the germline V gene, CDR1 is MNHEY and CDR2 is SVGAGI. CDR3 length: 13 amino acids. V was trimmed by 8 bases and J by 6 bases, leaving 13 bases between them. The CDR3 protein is CASHLLGAGELFF. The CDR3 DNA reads TGTGCCAGCCATCTATTGGGAGCCGGGGAGCTGTTTTTT.

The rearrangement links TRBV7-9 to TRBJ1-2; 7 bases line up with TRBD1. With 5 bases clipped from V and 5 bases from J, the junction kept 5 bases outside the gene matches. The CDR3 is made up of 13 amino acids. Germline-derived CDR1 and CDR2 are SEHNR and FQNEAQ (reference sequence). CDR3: CASSLKQGYGYTF. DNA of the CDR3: TGTGCCAGCAGCCTTAAACAGGGGTATGGCTACACCTTC.

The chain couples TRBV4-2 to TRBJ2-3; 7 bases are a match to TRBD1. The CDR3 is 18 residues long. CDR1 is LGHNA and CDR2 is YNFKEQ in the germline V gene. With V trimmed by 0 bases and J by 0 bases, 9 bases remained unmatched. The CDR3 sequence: CASSQEGTASYSTDTQYF. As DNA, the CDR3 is TGTGCCAGCAGCCAAGAGGGGACAGCCTCATATAGCACAGATACGCAGTATTTT.

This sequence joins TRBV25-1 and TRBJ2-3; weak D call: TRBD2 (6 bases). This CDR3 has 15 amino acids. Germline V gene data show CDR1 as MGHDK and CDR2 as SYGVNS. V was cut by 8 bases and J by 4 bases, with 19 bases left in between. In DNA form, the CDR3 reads TGTGCCAGCGGCCCCCATCGGGGGATCCCAGATACGCAGTATTTT. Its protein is CASGPHRGIPDTQYF. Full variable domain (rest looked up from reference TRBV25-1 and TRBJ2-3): EADIYQTPRYLVIGTGKKITLECSQTMGHDKMYWYQQDPGMELHLIHYSYGVNSTEKGDLSSESTVSRIRTEHFPLTLESARPSHTSQYLCASGPHRGIPDTQYFGPGTRLTVL.

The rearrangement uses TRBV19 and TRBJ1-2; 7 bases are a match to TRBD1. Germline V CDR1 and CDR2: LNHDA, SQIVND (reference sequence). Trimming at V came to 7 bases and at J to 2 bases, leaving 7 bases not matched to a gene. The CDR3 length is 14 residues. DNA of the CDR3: TGTGCCAGTAACCCACAGGGGTGGAACTATGGCTACACCTTC. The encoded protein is CASNPQGWNYGYTF.

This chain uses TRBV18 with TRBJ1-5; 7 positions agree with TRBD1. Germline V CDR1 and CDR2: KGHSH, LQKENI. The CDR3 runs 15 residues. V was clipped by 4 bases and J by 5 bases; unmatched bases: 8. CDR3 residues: CASSLGTATDQPQHF. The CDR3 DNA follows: TGTGCCAGCTCACTCGGGACAGCCACAGATCAGCCCCAGCATTTT.

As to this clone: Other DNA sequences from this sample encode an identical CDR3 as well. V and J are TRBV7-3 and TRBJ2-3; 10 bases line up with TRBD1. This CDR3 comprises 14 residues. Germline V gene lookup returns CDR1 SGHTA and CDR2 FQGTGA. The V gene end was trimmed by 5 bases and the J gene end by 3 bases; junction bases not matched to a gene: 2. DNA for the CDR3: TGTGCCAGCAGCACGGGACAGGGGACAGATACGCAGTATTTT. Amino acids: CASSTGQGTDTQYF.

The CDR3 here is CASSFGLLSGNTIYF. The CDR3 DNA reads as TGCGCCAGCAGCTTTGGCCTCCTCTCTGGAAACACCATATATTTT. The rearrangement links TRBV5-1 to TRBJ1-3; D not resolved. The germline V and J ends were trimmed by 2 bases and 0 bases, with 9 bases remaining between them. Germline loops: CDR1 SGHRS, CDR2 YFSETQ. The CDR3 sequence is 15 residues long. The whole variable domain, filled in from reference TRBV5-1 and TRBJ1-3, reads KAGVTQTPRYLIKTRGQQVTLSCSPISGHRSVSWYQQTPGQGLQFLFEYFSETQRNKGNFPGRFSGRQFSNSRSEMNVSTLELGDSALYLCASSFGLLSGNTIYFGEGSWLTVV.

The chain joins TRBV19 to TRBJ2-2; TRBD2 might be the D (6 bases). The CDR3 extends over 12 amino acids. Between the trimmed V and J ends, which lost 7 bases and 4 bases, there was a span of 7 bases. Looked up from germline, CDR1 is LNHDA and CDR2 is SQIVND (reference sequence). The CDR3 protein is CASTAGTGELFF. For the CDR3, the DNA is TGTGCCAGTACAGCGGGCACCGGGGAGCTGTTTTTT.

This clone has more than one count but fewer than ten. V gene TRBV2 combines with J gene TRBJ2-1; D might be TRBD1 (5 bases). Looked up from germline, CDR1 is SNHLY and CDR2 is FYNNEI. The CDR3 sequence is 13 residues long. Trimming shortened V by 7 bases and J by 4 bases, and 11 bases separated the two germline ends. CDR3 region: CASTKGDYNEQFF. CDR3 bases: TGTGCCAGCACGAAAGGGGATTACAATGAGCAGTTCTTC.

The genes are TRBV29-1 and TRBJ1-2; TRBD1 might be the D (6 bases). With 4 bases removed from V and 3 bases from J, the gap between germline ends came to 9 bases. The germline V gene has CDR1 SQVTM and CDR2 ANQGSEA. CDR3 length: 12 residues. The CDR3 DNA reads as TGCAGCGTTGGCGGACAGCACTATGGCTACACCTTC. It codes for CSVGGQHYGYTF.

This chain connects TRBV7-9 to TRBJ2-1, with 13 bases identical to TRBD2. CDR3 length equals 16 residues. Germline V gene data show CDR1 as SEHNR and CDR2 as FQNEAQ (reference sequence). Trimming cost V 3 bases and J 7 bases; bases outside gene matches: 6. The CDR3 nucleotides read TGTGCCAGCAGCTTGACCACTAGCGGGGGGGTAAATGAGCAGTTCTTC. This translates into CASSLTTSGGVNEQFF. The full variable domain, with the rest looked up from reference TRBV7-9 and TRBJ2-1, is DTGVSQNPRHKITKRGQNVTFRCDPISEHNRLYWYRQTLGQGPEFLTYFQNEAQLEKSRLLSDRFSAERPKGSFSTLEIQRTEQGDSAMYLCASSLTTSGGVNEQFFGPGTRLTVL.

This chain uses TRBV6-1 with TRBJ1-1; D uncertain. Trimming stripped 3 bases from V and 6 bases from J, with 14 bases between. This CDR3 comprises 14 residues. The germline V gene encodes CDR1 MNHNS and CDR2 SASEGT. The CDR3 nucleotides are TGTGCCAGCAGTGACCCCCAGGCCTTGGCTGAAGCTTTCTTT. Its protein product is CASSDPQALAEAFF.

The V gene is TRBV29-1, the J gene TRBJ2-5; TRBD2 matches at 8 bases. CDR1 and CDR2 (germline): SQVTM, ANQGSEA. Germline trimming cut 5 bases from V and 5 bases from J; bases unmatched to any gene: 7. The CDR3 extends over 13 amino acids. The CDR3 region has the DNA TGCAGCGTTCCCAGCGGGAGTAGGGAGACCCAGTACTTC. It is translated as CSVPSGSRETQYF.

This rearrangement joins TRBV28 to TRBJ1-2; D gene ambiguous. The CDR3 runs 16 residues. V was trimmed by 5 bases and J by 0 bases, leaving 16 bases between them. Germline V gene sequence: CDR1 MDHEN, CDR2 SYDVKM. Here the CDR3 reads CASSRKDSRTNYGYTF. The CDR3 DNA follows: TGTGCCAGCAGTCGAAAGGACTCTCGAACTAACTATGGCTACACCTTC.